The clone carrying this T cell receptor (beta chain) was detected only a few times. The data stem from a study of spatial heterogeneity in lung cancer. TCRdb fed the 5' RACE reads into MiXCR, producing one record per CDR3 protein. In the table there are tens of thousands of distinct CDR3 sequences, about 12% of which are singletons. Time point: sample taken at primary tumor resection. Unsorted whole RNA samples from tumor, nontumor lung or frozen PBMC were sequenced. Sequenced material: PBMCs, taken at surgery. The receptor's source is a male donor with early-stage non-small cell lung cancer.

Written as DNA, the CDR3 is TGCGCCAGCAGCCCTCTTTCGGGGGGGCCGGATGAGCAGTTCTTC. This encodes CASSPLSGGPDEQFF. The rearrangement links TRBV4-1 to TRBJ2-1; 8 bases are a match to TRBD2. CDR1 and CDR2 from the germline V gene are MGHRA and YSYEKL. Trimming at V came to 4 bases and at J to 8 bases, leaving 10 bases not matched to a gene. The CDR3 has 15 residues.